This record concerns one T cell receptor beta chain sequence. The data derive from a study of blood T cell repertoires in COVID-19. About the research overall: COVID-19 samples from acute and convalescent phases originated in the United States, Italy and Spain. PBMCs, B-cell-depleted T cells, or T cells provided the cDNA or gDNA that made up the material.

Germline V gives CDR1 SGHNT, CDR2 YYREEE (reference sequence). This CDR3 is 13 amino acids long. Trimming stripped 0 bases from V and 2 bases from J, with 4 bases between. As processed by the authors: Cell counts per sample came from amplifying reference gene primers. The repertoire was sequenced with immunoSEQ multiplex PCR; TCRdb's copy has only in-frame clones and lacks some. V and J calls and clone size are given by that table; D and trimming were obtained from the DNA. Found here are around 280,000 clones, around 88% of them singletons; the top ten hold around 2.1%. This chain uses TRBV5-4 with TRBJ2-3; unclear D gene. The receptor's source is a woman aged 30 to 39 who had recovered from COVID-19. Sequenced sample: peripheral blood. The CDR3 loop reads CASSLGITDTQYF. The CDR3 DNA is TGTGCCAGCAGCTTGGGTATCACAGATACGCAGTATTTT.